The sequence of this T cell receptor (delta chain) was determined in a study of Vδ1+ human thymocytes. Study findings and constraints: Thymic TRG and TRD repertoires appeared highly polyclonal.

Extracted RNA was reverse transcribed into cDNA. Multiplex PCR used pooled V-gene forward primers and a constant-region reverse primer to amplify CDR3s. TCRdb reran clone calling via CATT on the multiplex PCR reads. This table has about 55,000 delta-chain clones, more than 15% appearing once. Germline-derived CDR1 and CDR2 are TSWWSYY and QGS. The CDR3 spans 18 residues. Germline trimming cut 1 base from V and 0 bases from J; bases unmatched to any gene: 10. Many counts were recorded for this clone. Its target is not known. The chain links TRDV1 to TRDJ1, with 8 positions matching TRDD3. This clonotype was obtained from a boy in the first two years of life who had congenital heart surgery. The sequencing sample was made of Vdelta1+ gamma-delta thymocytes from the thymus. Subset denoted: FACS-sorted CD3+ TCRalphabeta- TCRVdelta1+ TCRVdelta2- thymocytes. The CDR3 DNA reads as TGTGCTCTTGGGGAACCGGTAACTGGGGGGAAGTACACCGATAAACTCATCTTT. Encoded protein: CALGEPVTGGKYTDKLIF.